This TCR beta chain is from a study of OX40 agonist ivuxolimab in advanced cancers. The data were produced by immunoSEQ multiplex PCR, yet TCRdb's version contains in-frame clones alone and is incomplete. The sample lists about 70,000 clones, roughly 88% occurring once. The germline V and J ends were trimmed by 0 bases and 3 bases, with 10 bases remaining between them. The germline V gene encodes CDR1 SGHRS and CDR2 YFSETQ. The CDR3 is 14 amino acids. The source is an adult with an advanced solid tumor such as melanoma, head and neck, liver or kidney cancer. The genes are TRBV5-1 and TRBJ2-7; no clear D gene. The sample was CD4+ or CD8+ T cells sorted from blood, taken in a trial of the OX40 agonist ivuxolimab. The CDR3 DNA follows: TGCGCCAGCAGCTTGGCCGGTCCCGACTACGAGCAGTACTTC. Translating it yields CASSLAGPDYEQYF.